The 6 T cell receptor beta chains in this list originate from one sample, sequenced in a study of T cells in Graves' hyperthyroidism and ophthalmopathy. Amplification targeted TCR beta CDR3 regions from RNA transcripts. Researchers ran a first-round RT-PCR on the TCR CDR3 using the HTBI primer set. In TCRdb, the multiplex PCR reads were re-called with MiXCR into one record per CDR3 protein. The repertoire has about 600,000 distinct CDR3 sequences, around 15% of them found once; the top ten carry roughly 3.4%. The sample comprised blood. The receptors originated from a woman between 40 and 55 years old with Graves' ophthalmopathy.

This clonotype has ten or more counts. The rearrangement links TRBV28 to TRBJ1-2; D gene unclear. The V and J ends lost 2 bases and 8 bases respectively, with 12 bases between them. The CDR3 has 13 residues. Germline V gene lookup returns CDR1 MDHEN and CDR2 SYDVKM. CDR3 amino acids: CASSLPNPGGYTF. In nucleotides, the CDR3 is TGTGCCAGCAGTTTACCTAATCCGGGAGGCTACACCTTC.

This clonotype was counted ten times or more. This chain uses TRBV28 with TRBJ2-7, with TRBD1 matching 10 bases. V was pared by 5 bases and J by 3 bases, with 4 bases of the junction left unmatched. Germline CDR1 reads MDHEN; CDR2 reads SYDVKM. The CDR3 has 14 residues. CDR3 in amino acids: CASSPRTGGYEQYF. The CDR3 DNA reads as TGTGCCAGCAGTCCCCGGACAGGGGGCTACGAGCAGTACTTC.

This clonotype was detected only a few times. This chain connects TRBV6-1 to TRBJ1-6; D perhaps matches TRBD1 (5 bases). Germline V CDR1 and CDR2: MNHNS, SASEGT. V lost 5 bases, J lost 8 bases, and 13 bases lay in between. The CDR3 sequence is 14 residues long. As DNA, the CDR3 is TGTGCCAGCAGTTTGCAGGGTGTAGATTCACCCCTCCACTTT. Amino acids: CASSLQGVDSPLHF.

In its sample, this clonotype was seen once. This may be a read error: a much more frequent sequence differs by one nucleotide. This sequence joins TRBV6-1 and TRBJ2-5, with D hard to call. Germline V gene lookup returns CDR1 MNHNS and CDR2 SASEGT. This CDR3 is 11 amino acids long. The DNA of the CDR3 is TGTGCCAGCGAACTTGCCGAGACCCGGTACTTC. It codes for CASELAETRYF.

The chain uses TRBV6-2 or TRBV6-3 and TRBJ1-4, with 9 bases identical to TRBD1. Germline V lookup: CDR1 MNHEY, CDR2 SVGEGT. The V gene end was trimmed by 5 bases and the J gene end by 5 bases; junction bases not matched to a gene: 18. The CDR3 length is 19 residues. The CDR3 protein is CASSPSLPLLGTGNEKLFF. The CDR3 DNA follows: TGTGCCAGCAGTCCTAGCCTGCCACTCCTCGGGACAGGGAATGAAAAACTGTTTTTT.

This clonotype came up a few times. This chain uses TRBV20-1 with TRBJ1-3; D may be TRBD1 (5 bases). Per germline, CDR1 DFQATT and CDR2 SNEGSKA (reference sequence). The CDR3 runs to 16 residues. V lost 1 base and J lost 2, with 15 bases in between. CDR3 sequence: CSARGVPDNPGNTIYF. The CDR3 DNA follows: TGCAGTGCTAGAGGGGTCCCGGACAACCCTGGAAACACCATATATTTT.